The 26 T cell receptor beta chains presented below share a single source sample, sequenced in a study of T cell responses to AZD1222 COVID-19 vaccine. The assay was immunoSEQ multiplex PCR, and TCRdb's table has in-frame clones only and misses some. The table lists over 150,000 clones, 92% of them singletons. Sequences were derived from peripheral blood, sampled on day 0 of MenACWY control vaccination. The receptors originated from an adult in good health.

The rearrangement uses TRBV7-9 and TRBJ2-3; 9 bases map to TRBD2. The CDR3 has 15 residues. Germline assignment: CDR1 SEHNR and CDR2 FQNEAQ (reference sequence). V was pared by 5 bases and J by 8 bases, with 11 bases of the junction left unmatched. Here the CDR3 DNA reads TGTGCCAGCAGCCGGGGGACTAGCCCACTGTTTACGCAGTATTTT. Translated, it gives CASSRGTSPLFTQYF. The whole variable domain, filled in from reference TRBV7-9 and TRBJ2-3, reads DTGVSQNPRHKITKRGQNVTFRCDPISEHNRLYWYRQTLGQGPEFLTYFQNEAQLEKSRLLSDRFSAERPKGSFSTLEIQRTEQGDSAMYLCASSRGTSPLFTQYFGPGTRLTVL.

V and J are TRBV6-1 and TRBJ2-2, with D maybe TRBD2 (5 bases). Deletions cut 4 bases from V and 2 bases from J, with 20 bases between. Germline V gives CDR1 MNHNS, CDR2 SASEGT. This CDR3 spans 18 amino acids. Written as DNA, the CDR3 is TGTGCCAGCAGTGGGGCCCCGCCGAGCGGAATAAACACCGGGGAGCTGTTTTTT. Amino acid sequence: CASSGAPPSGINTGELFF.

The rearrangement uses TRBV7-3 and TRBJ2-1; 12 bases line up with TRBD2. The CDR3 is 14 residues long. Germline values: CDR1 SGHTA, CDR2 FQGTGA. After removal of 6 bases from V and 7 bases from J, the junction contained 4 bases not matched to a gene. This CDR3 is CASSLGTSGNEQFF. CDR3 nucleotides: TGTGCCAGCAGTCTGGGGACTAGCGGGAATGAGCAGTTCTTC.

The rearrangement joins TRBV12-3 or TRBV12-4 to TRBJ2-5; D is uncertain. Trimming removed 1 base from V and 2 bases from J, with 5 bases in between. There are 13 residues in the CDR3. CDR3 residues: CASSLGRQETQYF. DNA of the CDR3: TGTGCCAGCAGTTTAGGTAGGCAAGAGACCCAGTACTTC.

The chain combines TRBV14 with TRBJ2-5; a weak D match, TRBD1 (5 bases). Trimming took 2 bases from V and 2 from J, leaving 9 bases between them. The germline V gene encodes CDR1 SGHDN and CDR2 FVKESK. The CDR3 runs 14 residues. CDR3 residues: CASSQQGLQETQYF. The CDR3 DNA sequence: TGTGCCAGCAGCCAACAGGGTTTACAAGAGACCCAGTACTTC.

The chain is built from TRBV6-5 and TRBJ1-4; unclear D gene. CDR1 and CDR2 (germline): MNHEY, SVGAGI. This CDR3 is built from 14 residues. V was cut by 8 bases and J by 8 bases, with 18 bases left in between. The CDR3 here is CASDFGSGREKLFF. In nucleotides, the CDR3 is TGTGCCAGCGACTTCGGGTCAGGAAGGGAAAAACTGTTTTTT.

The V and J genes are TRBV10-3 and TRBJ1-1, with a tentative D call TRBD1 (6 bases). The CDR3 has 12 residues. The V and J ends lost 6 bases and 8 bases respectively, with 13 bases between them. Germline-derived CDR1 and CDR2 are ENHRY and SYGVKD. CDR3 residues: CAISTRGLEAFF. The CDR3 DNA reads TGTGCCATCAGCACCAGGGGACTCGAAGCTTTCTTT.

The chain is built from TRBV10-1 and TRBJ2-1; D possibly corresponds to TRBD1 (6 bases). Germline V CDR1 and CDR2: WNHNN, SYGVQD (reference sequence). CDR3 length: 17 amino acids. The V and J ends lost 6 bases and 0 bases respectively, with 18 bases between them. CDR3 in DNA: TGCGCCAGCAGCGGGGTGTTTGGGGGCAGCTCCTACAATGAGCAGTTCTTC. Protein sequence: CASSGVFGGSSYNEQFF.

The chain is built from TRBV15 and TRBJ1-1, with D uncertain. Germline assignment: CDR1 LNHNV and CDR2 YYDKDF (reference sequence). V was cut by 1 base and J by 3 bases, with 12 bases left in between. The CDR3 spans 15 residues. CDR3 residues: CATSRGVGGDTEAFF. In DNA form, the CDR3 reads TGTGCCACCAGCAGAGGGGTTGGCGGGGACACTGAAGCTTTCTTT.

V gene TRBV11-2 combines with J gene TRBJ2-1, with 8 bases identical to TRBD2. The germline CDR1 and CDR2 sequences are SGHAT and FQNNGV. Unmatched junction bases numbered 2, after V lost 1 base and J lost 6 bases. This CDR3 has 14 residues. CDR3 protein: CASSLAGTSNEQFF. As DNA, the CDR3 is TGTGCCAGCAGCTTAGCCGGGACTAGCAATGAGCAGTTCTTC. Filled out from reference TRBV11-2 and TRBJ2-1, the complete variable domain reads EAGVAQSPRYKIIEKRQSVAFWCNPISGHATLYWYQQILGQGPKLLIQFQNNGVVDDSQLPKDRFSAERLKGVDSTLKIQPAKLEDSAVYLCASSLAGTSNEQFFGPGTRLTVL.

The V call is TRBV14, the J call TRBJ1-1; TRBD1 agrees at 7 bases. Looked up from germline, CDR1 is SGHDN and CDR2 is FVKESK. There are 15 residues in the CDR3. Trimming took 1 base from V and 0 from J; bases not matched to a gene: 2. The CDR3 region has the DNA TGTGCCAGCAGCCAAGGACAGGGATTGAACACTGAAGCTTTCTTT. Translated, it gives CASSQGQGLNTEAFF. The full variable domain, with the rest looked up from reference TRBV14 and TRBJ1-1, is EAGVTQFPSHSVIEKGQTVTLRCDPISGHDNLYWYRRVMGKEIKFLLHFVKESKQDESGMPNNRFLAERTGGTYSTLKVQPAELEDSGVYFCASSQGQGLNTEAFFGQGTRLTVV.

The chain couples TRBV19 to TRBJ1-2, with a weak D call TRBD1 (6 bases). Germline CDR1 reads LNHDA; CDR2 reads SQIVND (reference sequence). The CDR3 covers 15 residues. Trimming pared 8 bases from V and 4 bases from J, leaving 20 bases between. For the CDR3, the DNA is TGTGCCAGTGCTACCGGGACAAGGATACCCTATGGCTACACCTTC. It is translated as CASATGTRIPYGYTF.

This chain connects TRBV4-2 to TRBJ2-1; D gene unclear. Trimming took off 1 base at V and 4 bases at J, with 11 bases between the two ends. Looked up from germline, CDR1 is LGHNA and CDR2 is YNFKEQ. This CDR3 is 15 amino acids long. The CDR3 region is CASSQGGYGYNEQFF. As DNA, the CDR3 is TGTGCCAGCAGCCAAGGGGGATACGGGTACAATGAGCAGTTCTTC.

This chain uses TRBV6-7 with TRBJ2-5, with TRBD1 matching over 10 bases. TRBV6-7 is flagged as an ORF with uncertain function. Trimming at V came to 5 bases and at J to 4 bases, leaving 10 bases not matched to a gene. The CDR3 length is 16 residues. CDR3 sequence (DNA): TGTGCCAGCAGTCAAGCAGGGGACAGGGGCCCAGAGACCCAGTACTTC. Its protein product is CASSQAGDRGPETQYF.

The chain uses TRBV3-1 (or the pseudogene TRBV3-2) and TRBJ2-7; TRBD2 might be the D (5 bases). The V gene lost 1 base and the J gene lost 1 base, with 11 bases spanning the gap. Germline CDR1 reads LGHDT; CDR2 reads YNNKEL (reference sequence). The CDR3 sequence is 15 residues long. CDR3 in amino acids: CASSQAGRGSYEQYF. The CDR3 nucleotides read TGTGCCAGCAGCCAAGCGGGGAGAGGATCCTACGAGCAGTACTTC.

V is TRBV21-1 and J is TRBJ1-2; the table assigns TRBD1, which was not confirmed against the DNA. TRBV21-1 is termed a pseudogene. The length of the CDR3 is 15 residues. CDR3 residues: CASSKGDRNNYGYTF. CDR3 DNA: TGTGCCAGCAGCAAAGGGGACAGGAATAACTATGGCTACACCTTC.

The rearrangement joins TRBV6-5 to TRBJ1-1; D not certain. V lost 5 bases to trimming and J lost 2 bases, with 15 bases between them. Germline V lookup: CDR1 MNHEY, CDR2 SVGAGI. The CDR3 runs to 15 residues. The CDR3 coding sequence is TGTGCCAGCAGTAATGCCGGGCCAGCAAACACTGAAGCTTTCTTT. Protein: CASSNAGPANTEAFF.

This clone was seen just once. The chain combines TRBV10-1 with TRBJ2-2, with no clear D. V lost 6 bases to trimming and J lost 4 bases, with 9 bases between them. This CDR3 has 13 residues. Looked up from germline, CDR1 is WNHNN and CDR2 is SYGVQD (reference sequence). CDR3 nucleotide sequence: TGCGCCAGCAGCGCCACTGTCACCGGGGAGCTGTTTTTT. As protein: CASSATVTGELFF.

The chain couples TRBV6-4 to TRBJ1-6, with 9 nucleotides matching TRBD1. The CDR3 consists of 14 residues. From germline, CDR1 is MRHNA and CDR2 SNTAGT. Trimming removed 7 bases from V and 8 bases from J; junction bases left unmatched: 6. The CDR3 here is CASKQRQGDSPLHF. CDR3 DNA sequence: TGTGCCAGCAAGCAAAGACAGGGGGATTCACCCCTCCACTTT.

The rearrangement links TRBV10-3 to TRBJ2-5; D is perhaps TRBD1 (5 bases). CDR3 length: 15 amino acids. V lost 3 bases and J 2 bases, leaving 13 bases between the germline ends. Germline V gene sequence: CDR1 ENHRY, CDR2 SYGVKD. The CDR3 loop reads CAISDPQAGQETQYF. The CDR3 DNA reads as TGTGCCATCAGTGACCCTCAAGCAGGGCAAGAGACCCAGTACTTC.

The J gene is TRBJ1-5, the V gene TRBV9; a weak D match, TRBD1 (6 bases). Germline V CDR1 and CDR2: SGDLS, YYNGEE. V was clipped by 4 bases and J by 4 bases, with 15 bases between them. The CDR3 totals 15 residues. CDR3 DNA: TGTGCCAGCAGCCGGGGGGGGGCTTTAAATCAGCCCCAGCATTTT. Protein sequence: CASSRGGALNQPQHF. The variable domain in full, with the rest retrieved from reference TRBV9 and TRBJ1-5, is DSGVTQTPKHLITATGQRVTLRCSPRSGDLSVYWYQQSLDQGLQFLIQYYNGEERAKGNILERFSAQQFPDLHSELNLSSLELGDSALYFCASSRGGALNQPQHFGDGTRLSIL.

The V gene is TRBV10-3, the J gene TRBJ2-7; TRBD1 matches 10 bases. The CDR3 consists of 14 residues. V lost 2 bases and J lost 6; bases outside the gene matches: 4. Germline lookup yields CDR1 ENHRY and CDR2 SYGVKD. This CDR3 is CAISEPRTGGEQYF. Written as DNA, the CDR3 is TGTGCCATCAGTGAGCCTCGGACAGGGGGCGAGCAGTACTTC.

This rearrangement joins TRBV5-1 to TRBJ1-1; weak D call: TRBD1 (5 bases). The CDR3 covers 14 residues. Germline CDR1 reads SGHRS; CDR2 reads YFSETQ. Trimming left V 2 bases short and J 0 bases short, with 8 bases between. The CDR3, as DNA: TGCGCCAGCAGCTTCGGGGGAGTGAACACTGAAGCTTTCTTT. It translates to CASSFGGVNTEAFF.

This chain uses TRBV5-4 with TRBJ2-7; a possible D gene is TRBD1 (7 bases). Germline CDR1 SGHNT, CDR2 YYREEE (reference sequence). The CDR3 runs 14 residues. V lost 4 bases and J 1 base, leaving 12 bases between the germline ends. CDR3 amino acids: CASSGGGSSYEQYF. DNA of the CDR3: TGTGCCAGCAGCGGAGGGGGCAGTTCCTACGAGCAGTACTTC.

This chain links TRBV24-1 with TRBJ2-7; D unresolved. Germline CDR1 KGHDR, CDR2 SFDVKD. The V gene lost 3 bases and the J gene lost 6 bases, with 14 bases spanning the gap. CDR3 length: 14 amino acids. The CDR3 sequence: CATSDPTPPGEQYF. The CDR3 nucleotides are TGTGCCACCAGTGATCCGACCCCTCCCGGCGAGCAGTACTTC.

This sequence joins TRBV3-1 (or the pseudogene TRBV3-2) and TRBJ2-3, with 13 positions matching TRBD2. The V gene's germline CDR1 is LGHDT and CDR2 YNNKEL (reference sequence). V gave up 11 bases and J gave up 5 bases; unmatched junction bases: 7. The CDR3 has 14 residues. The CDR3 nucleotides are TGTGCCTCCTCTCGACTAGCGGGGGGAGATACGCAGTATTTT. As protein: CASSRLAGGDTQYF.